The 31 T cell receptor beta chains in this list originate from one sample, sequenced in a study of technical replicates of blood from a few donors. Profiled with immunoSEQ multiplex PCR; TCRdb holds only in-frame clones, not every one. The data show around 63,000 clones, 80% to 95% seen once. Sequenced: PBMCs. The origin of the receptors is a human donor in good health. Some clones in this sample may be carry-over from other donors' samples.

CDR3 amino acids: CASSGVGGQPQHF. Written as DNA, the CDR3 is TGTGCCAGCAGTGGGGTGGGGGGTCAGCCCCAGCATTTT. The chain combines TRBV27 with TRBJ1-5; weak D call: TRBD1 (5 bases). CDR1 is MNHEY and CDR2 is SMNVEV in the germline V gene (reference sequence). Trimming took 5 bases from V and 6 from J, leaving 11 bases between them. This CDR3 contains 13 residues.

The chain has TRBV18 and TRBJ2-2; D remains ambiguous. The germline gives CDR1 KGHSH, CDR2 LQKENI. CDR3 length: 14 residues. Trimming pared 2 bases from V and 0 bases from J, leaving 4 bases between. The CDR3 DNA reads TGTGCCAGCTCACCAGGGCCGAACACCGGGGAGCTGTTTTTT. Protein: CASSPGPNTGELFF.

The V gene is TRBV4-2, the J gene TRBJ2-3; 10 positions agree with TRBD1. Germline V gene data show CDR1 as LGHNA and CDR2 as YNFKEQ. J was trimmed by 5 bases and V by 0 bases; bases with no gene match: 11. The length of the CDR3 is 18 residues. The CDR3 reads CASSQEMAGTGAGDTQYF. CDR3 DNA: TGTGCCAGCAGCCAAGAAATGGCCGGGACAGGGGCGGGAGATACGCAGTATTTT.

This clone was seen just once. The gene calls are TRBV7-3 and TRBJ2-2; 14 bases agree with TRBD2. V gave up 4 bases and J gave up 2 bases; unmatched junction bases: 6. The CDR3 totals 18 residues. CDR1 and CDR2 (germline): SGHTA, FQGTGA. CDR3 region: CASSSQGLAGDNTGELFF. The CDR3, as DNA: TGTGCCAGCAGCTCCCAGGGACTAGCGGGAGACAACACCGGGGAGCTGTTTTTT.

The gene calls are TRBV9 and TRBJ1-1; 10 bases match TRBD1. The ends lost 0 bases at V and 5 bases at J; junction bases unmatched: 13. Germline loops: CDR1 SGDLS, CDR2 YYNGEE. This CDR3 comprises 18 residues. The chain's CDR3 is CASSVDPLGQGFYTEAFF. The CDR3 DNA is TGTGCCAGCAGCGTAGATCCTCTGGGACAGGGGTTTTATACTGAAGCTTTCTTT.

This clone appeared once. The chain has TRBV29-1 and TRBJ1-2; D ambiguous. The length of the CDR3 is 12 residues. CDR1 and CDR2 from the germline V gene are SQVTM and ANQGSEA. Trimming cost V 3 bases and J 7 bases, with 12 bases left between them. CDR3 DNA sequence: TGCAGCGTTGATTCAGACACCGGTGGCTACACCTTC. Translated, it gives CSVDSDTGGYTF.

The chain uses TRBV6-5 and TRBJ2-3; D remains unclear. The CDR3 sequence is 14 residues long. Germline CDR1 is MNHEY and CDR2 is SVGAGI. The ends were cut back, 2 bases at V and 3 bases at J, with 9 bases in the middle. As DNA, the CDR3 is TGTGCCAGCAGTTACGGCGGAGAAACAGATACGCAGTATTTT. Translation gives CASSYGGETDTQYF.

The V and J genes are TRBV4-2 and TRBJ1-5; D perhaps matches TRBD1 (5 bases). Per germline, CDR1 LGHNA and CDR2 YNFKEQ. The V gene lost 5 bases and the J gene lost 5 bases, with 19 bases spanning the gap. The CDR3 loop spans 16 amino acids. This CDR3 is CASSESQGRNHQPQHF. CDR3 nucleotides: TGTGCCAGCAGCGAAAGCCAGGGTAGGAACCATCAGCCCCAGCATTTT.

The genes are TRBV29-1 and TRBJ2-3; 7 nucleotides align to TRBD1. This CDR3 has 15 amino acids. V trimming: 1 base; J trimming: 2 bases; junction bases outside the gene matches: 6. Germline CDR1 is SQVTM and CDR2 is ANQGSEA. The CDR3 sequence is CSVEVGGPLTDTQYF. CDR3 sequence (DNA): TGCAGCGTTGAAGTAGGGGGCCCCCTCACAGATACGCAGTATTTT.

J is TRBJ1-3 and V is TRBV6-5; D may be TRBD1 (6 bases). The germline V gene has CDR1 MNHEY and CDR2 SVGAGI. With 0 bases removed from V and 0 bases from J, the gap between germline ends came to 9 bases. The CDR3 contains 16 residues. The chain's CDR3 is CASSYSWTVSGNTIYF. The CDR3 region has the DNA TGTGCCAGCAGTTACTCGTGGACAGTCTCTGGAAACACCATATATTTT.

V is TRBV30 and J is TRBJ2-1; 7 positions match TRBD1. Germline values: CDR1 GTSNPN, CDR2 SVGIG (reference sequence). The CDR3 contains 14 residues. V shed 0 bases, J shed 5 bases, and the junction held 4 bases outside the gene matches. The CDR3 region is CAWSVDRAHNEQFF. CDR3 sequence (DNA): TGTGCCTGGAGTGTAGACAGGGCCCACAATGAGCAGTTCTTC.

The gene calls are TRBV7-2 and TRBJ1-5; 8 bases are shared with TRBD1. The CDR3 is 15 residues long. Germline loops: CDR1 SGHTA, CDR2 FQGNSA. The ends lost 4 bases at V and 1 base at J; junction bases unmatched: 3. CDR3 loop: CASSSTGESNQPQHF. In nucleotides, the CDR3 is TGTGCCAGCAGCTCGACAGGGGAGAGCAATCAGCCCCAGCATTTT.

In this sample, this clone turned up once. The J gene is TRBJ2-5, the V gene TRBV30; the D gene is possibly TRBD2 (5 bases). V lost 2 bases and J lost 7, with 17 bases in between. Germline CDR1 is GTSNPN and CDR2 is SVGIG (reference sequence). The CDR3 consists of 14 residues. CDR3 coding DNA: TGTGCCTGGAGTAAGGGATTAGCGCCCCCGACCCAGTACTTC. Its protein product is CAWSKGLAPPTQYF.

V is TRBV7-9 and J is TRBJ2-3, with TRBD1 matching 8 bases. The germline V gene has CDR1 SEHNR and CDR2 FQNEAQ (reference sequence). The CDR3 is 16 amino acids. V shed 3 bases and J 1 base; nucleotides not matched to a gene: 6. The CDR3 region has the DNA TGTGCCAGCAGCTTGACAGGGGCTTTGGGCACAGATACGCAGTATTTT. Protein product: CASSLTGALGTDTQYF.

Here the CDR3 reads CASSVLSGMGTEAFF. The CDR3 DNA follows: TGTGCCAGCAGCGTTCTTTCGGGGATGGGCACTGAAGCTTTCTTT. The chain joins TRBV9 to TRBJ1-1, with no clear D. V shed 2 bases and J shed 4 bases, with 15 bases lying between them. Germline CDR1 and CDR2: SGDLS and YYNGEE. The CDR3 has 15 residues.

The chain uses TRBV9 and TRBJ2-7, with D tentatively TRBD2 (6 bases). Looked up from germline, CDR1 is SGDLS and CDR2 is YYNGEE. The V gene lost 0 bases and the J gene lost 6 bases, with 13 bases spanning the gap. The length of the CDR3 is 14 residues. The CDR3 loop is CASSVGAGLGEQYF. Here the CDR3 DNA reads TGTGCCAGCAGCGTAGGGGCGGGGCTCGGCGAGCAGTACTTC.

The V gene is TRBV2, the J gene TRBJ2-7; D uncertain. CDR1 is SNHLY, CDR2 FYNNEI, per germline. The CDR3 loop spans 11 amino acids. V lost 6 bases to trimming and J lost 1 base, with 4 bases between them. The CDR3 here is CASSVSYEQYF. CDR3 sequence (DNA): TGTGCCAGCAGCGTTTCCTACGAGCAGTACTTC.

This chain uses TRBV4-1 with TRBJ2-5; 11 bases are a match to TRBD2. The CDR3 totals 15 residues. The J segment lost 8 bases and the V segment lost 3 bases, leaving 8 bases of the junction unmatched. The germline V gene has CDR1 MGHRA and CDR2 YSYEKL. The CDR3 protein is CASSQYLAGGGTQYF. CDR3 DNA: TGCGCCAGCAGCCAGTACCTAGCGGGGGGAGGTACCCAGTACTTC.

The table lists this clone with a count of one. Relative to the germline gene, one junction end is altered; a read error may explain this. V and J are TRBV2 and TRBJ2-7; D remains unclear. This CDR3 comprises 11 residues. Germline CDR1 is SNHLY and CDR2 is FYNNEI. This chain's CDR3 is CASSEEEREIF. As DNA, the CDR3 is TGTGCCAGCAGTGAAGAGGAGCGCGAAATCTTC.

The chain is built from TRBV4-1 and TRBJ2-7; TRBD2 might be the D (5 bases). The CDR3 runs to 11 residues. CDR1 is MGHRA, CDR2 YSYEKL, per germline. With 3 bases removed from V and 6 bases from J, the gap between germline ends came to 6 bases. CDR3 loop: CASSQGSEQYF. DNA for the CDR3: TGCGCCAGCAGCCAGGGGAGCGAGCAGTACTTC.

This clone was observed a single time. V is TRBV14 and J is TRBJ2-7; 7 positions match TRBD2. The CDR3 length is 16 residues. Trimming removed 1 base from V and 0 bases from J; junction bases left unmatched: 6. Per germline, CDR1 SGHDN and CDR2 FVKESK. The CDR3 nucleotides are TGTGCCAGCAGCCAAGGAGGCGGGAGTGGCTCCTACGAGCAGTACTTC. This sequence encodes CASSQGGGSGSYEQYF.

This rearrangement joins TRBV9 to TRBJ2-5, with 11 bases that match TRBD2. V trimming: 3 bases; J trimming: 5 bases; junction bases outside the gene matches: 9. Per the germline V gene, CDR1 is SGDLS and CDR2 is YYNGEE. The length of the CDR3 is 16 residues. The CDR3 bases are TGTGCCAGCAGCGCCCCCCTAGCGGGGGGCAGGGAGACCCAGTACTTC. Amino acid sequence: CASSAPLAGGRETQYF.

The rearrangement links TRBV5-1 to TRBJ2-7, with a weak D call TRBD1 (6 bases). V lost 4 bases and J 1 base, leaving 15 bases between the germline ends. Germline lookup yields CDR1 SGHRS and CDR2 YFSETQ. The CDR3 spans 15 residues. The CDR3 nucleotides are TGCGCCAGCAGCCCCGAGGGGGTAGCGTCCTACGAGCAGTACTTC. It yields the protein CASSPEGVASYEQYF.

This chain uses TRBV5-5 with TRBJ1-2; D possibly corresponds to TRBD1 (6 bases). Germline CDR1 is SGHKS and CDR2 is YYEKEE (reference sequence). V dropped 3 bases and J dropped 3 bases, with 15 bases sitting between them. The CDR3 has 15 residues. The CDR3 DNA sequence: TGTGCCAGCAGCTCCGCTTGGACAGTACACTATGGCTACACCTTC. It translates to CASSSAWTVHYGYTF.

The CDR3 bases are TGTGCCTGGAGTCCGGGACAGAAGAATTCACCCCTCCACTTT. Translating it yields CAWSPGQKNSPLHF. This chain connects TRBV30 to TRBJ1-6, with TRBD1 identical over 7 bases. The CDR3 sequence is 14 residues long. V was clipped by 2 bases and J by 7 bases; unmatched bases: 5. Germline V gene sequence: CDR1 GTSNPN, CDR2 SVGIG (reference sequence).

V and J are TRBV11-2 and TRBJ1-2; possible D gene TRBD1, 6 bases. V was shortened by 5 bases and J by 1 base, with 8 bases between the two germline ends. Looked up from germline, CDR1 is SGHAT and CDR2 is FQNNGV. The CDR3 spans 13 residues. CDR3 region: CASSKDSNYGYTF. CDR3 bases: TGTGCCAGCAGCAAGGACAGTAACTATGGCTACACCTTC. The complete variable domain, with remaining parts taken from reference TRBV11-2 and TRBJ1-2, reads EAGVAQSPRYKIIEKRQSVAFWCNPISGHATLYWYQQILGQGPKLLIQFQNNGVVDDSQLPKDRFSAERLKGVDSTLKIQPAKLEDSAVYLCASSKDSNYGYTFGSGTRLTVV.

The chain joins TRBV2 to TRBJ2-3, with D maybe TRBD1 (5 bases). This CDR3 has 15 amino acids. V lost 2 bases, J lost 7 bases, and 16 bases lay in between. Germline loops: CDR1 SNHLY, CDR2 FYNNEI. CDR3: CASSETPAGLYTQYF. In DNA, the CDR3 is TGTGCCAGCAGTGAAACCCCAGCAGGGCTGTATACGCAGTATTTT.

The CDR3 nucleotides read TGTGCCAGCAGCTTATCATGGAACACTGAAGCTTTCTTT. Translation: CASSLSWNTEAFF. The rearrangement links TRBV7-3 to TRBJ1-1, with D hard to call. Germline CDR1 SGHTA, CDR2 FQGTGA. This CDR3 is 13 amino acids long. Trimming took off 2 bases at V and 1 base at J, with 5 bases between the two ends.

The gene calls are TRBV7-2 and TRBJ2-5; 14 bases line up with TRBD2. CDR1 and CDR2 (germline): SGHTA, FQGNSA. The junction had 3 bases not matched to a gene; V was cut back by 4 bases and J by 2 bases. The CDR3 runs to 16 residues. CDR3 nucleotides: TGTGCCAGCAGCTCGGGACTAGCGGGGGCTCAAGAGACCCAGTACTTC. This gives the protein CASSSGLAGAQETQYF.

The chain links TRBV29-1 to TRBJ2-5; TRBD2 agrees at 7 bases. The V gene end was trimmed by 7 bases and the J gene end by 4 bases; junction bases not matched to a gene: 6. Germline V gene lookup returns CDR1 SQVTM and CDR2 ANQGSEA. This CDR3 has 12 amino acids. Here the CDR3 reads CSGGGALETQYF. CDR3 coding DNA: TGCAGCGGGGGGGGTGCGCTAGAGACCCAGTACTTC.

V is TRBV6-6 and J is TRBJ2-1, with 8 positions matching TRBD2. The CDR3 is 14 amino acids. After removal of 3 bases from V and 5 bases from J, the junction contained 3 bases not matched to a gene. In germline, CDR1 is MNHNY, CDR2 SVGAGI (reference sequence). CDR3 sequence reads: CASSYISGDNEQFF. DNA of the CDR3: TGTGCCAGCAGTTATATTAGCGGGGACAATGAGCAGTTCTTC.